The source of this TCR beta chain is a study of blood T cells in healthy people across ages. The study, taken as a whole, reports: Observed TCR beta diversity showed a strong correlation with the percentage of naive T cells as measured by flow cytometry. Reliance upon unsorted PBMCs precluded definitive naive versus antigen-experienced comparison.

Comments on this clonotype: As yet, its antigen is unknown.

Combining a sample-barcoded 5' primer with a J-beta primer mix, a second PCR ran for roughly 6 to 12 cycles. TCRdb reprocessed the 5' RACE reads via MiXCR and lists one record per CDR3 protein. Among about 970,000 distinct CDR3 sequences listed, roughly 50% were seen once. Germline assignment: CDR1 MNHEY and CDR2 SMNVEV (reference sequence). Trimming cost V 2 bases and J 1 base, with 8 bases left between them. The CDR3 spans 14 residues. This receptor was obtained from a woman aged 55-70 years in good health. The chain joins TRBV27 to TRBJ1-1; D is unclear. The sample comprised blood. The CDR3 DNA is TGTGCCAGCAGTTTAACCCCGGGGAACACTGAAGCTTTCTTT. It yields the protein CASSLTPGNTEAFF.